This TCR beta chain comes out of a study of human T cells and chemical hapten exposure. Study-level points and caveats: Counts of expanded TCRs at PT1 were positively correlated with patch test score.

TCRdb passed the RACE reads through MiXCR, listing each CDR3 protein once. The sample holds more than 300,000 distinct CDR3 sequences, 5% to 6.5% seen once. Trimming removed 0 bases from V and 0 bases from J; junction bases left unmatched: 9. The germline CDR1 and CDR2 sequences are SGDLS and YYNGEE. CDR3 length equals 19 residues. This clonotype was seen many times. Its antigen is still unknown. Time point reported: pre-sensitization, week 0. Treatment defined: therapeutic diphenylcyclopropenone sensitization with weekly scalp DPC. This receptor was obtained from a woman between 50 and 59 years old with alopecia areata. Some clones in this sample may be carry-over from other donors' samples. The chain links TRBV9 to TRBJ2-6; 7 bases are shared with TRBD2. The source was whole blood, collected in connection with sensitization to the hapten diphenylcyclopropenone (DPC). CDR3 in DNA: TGTGCCAGCAGCGTAGACCCGGGACTACGGTTCTCTGGGGCCAACGTCCTGACTTTC. Translating it yields CASSVDPGLRFSGANVLTF.